Listed below are T cell receptor beta chains from one sample, sequenced in a study of T cell clusters in autoimmune cytopenias. TCRdb reprocessed the multiplex PCR reads, with one entry per CDR3 protein and no DNA. The sample has 3,000 to 4,000 distinct CDR3 sequences. This same sample was also part of a study on T cell repertoires in aging, cancer and after chemotherapy.

Sequencing input: peripheral blood. These receptors all come from a human donor in good health. The CDR3 runs from the conserved cysteine through the conserved F or W. Some rows mark clone size as missing; the rest say once, few, many or name a class of expanded clone.

medium-sized	TRBV7-6	TRBJ1-1	CASSLEGRTEAFF
.	TRBV20-1	TRBJ1-1	CSAPGGPTEAFF
medium-sized	TRBV19	TRBJ1-5	CASSIDRGATAENNQPQHF
medium-sized	TRBV19	TRBJ2-1	CASGTDNYNEQFF
medium-sized	TRBV6-1	TRBJ1-2	CASRLGTGDYGYTF
medium-sized	TRBV20-1	TRBJ2-1	CSAERPRGHNEQFF
medium-sized	TRBV5-4	TRBJ2-3	CASSLGTSGRDTQYF
medium-sized	TRBV19	TRBJ2-7	CASSRGYEQYF
.	TRBV9	TRBJ2-3	CASRAGSTDTQYF
.	TRBV5-4	TRBJ1-5	CASSFGGGQPQHF
medium-sized	TRBV7-9	TRBJ1-5	CASSLGQGVGQPQHF
.	TRBV9	TRBJ2-7	CASSVGDSLAANYEQYF
.	TRBV12-3/TRBV12-4	TRBJ1-5	CASSPLRGTPQHF
medium-sized	TRBV7-2	TRBJ2-3	CASSLGGTSGSTDTQYF
medium-sized	TRBV6-1	TRBJ2-3	CASSVTVGGPTDTQYF
medium-sized	TRBV18	TRBJ1-1	CASQPAWEPNTEAFF
medium-sized	TRBV7-2	TRBJ1-6	CASSPRSQNSPLHF
medium-sized	TRBV6-1	TRBJ2-1	CASSPGRRFSYNEQFF
medium-sized	TRBV15	TRBJ2-1	CATSIQGVYNEQFF
medium-sized	TRBV6-4	TRBJ2-1	CASSEDSYNEQFF
.	TRBV3-1	TRBJ2-1	CASSRAGAEQFF
medium-sized	TRBV5-1	TRBJ2-6	CASSPIESGANVLTF
medium-sized	TRBV10-3	TRBJ2-3	CAIRDELDTQYF
.	TRBV28	TRBJ1-3	CASKSFSGNTIYF
medium-sized	TRBV27	TRBJ2-1	CASSQVRGNEQFF
.	TRBV28	TRBJ1-2	CASSVYGATYGYTF
medium-sized	TRBV18	TRBJ2-7	CASSPRGTHEQYF
.	TRBV5-4	TRBJ2-4	CASSLPGQGEVKYF
medium-sized	TRBV6-1	TRBJ2-5	CASSTLPGQGQETQYF
medium-sized	TRBV6-2/TRBV6-3	TRBJ2-5	CASSPWTGTETQYF
.	TRBV15	TRBJ2-5	CATSRDTPNSRLADRRGTQYF
medium-sized	TRBV18	TRBJ2-5	CASSGTSGRETQYF
.	TRBV10-2	TRBJ2-4	CASSVDRVENIQYF
medium-sized	TRBV7-2	TRBJ2-1	CASSSRSYNEQFF
.	TRBV12-3/TRBV12-4	TRBJ2-7	CASSPHTDRSTYEQYF
medium-sized	TRBV27	TRBJ2-1	CASSPRQSSYNEQFF
medium-sized	TRBV15	TRBJ1-5	CATSRDGFSSNQPQHF
medium-sized	TRBV6-2/TRBV6-3	TRBJ2-7	CASSLGVAGGTYEQYF
.	TRBV2	TRBJ2-7	CASSDLGGQGARDYEQYF
.	TRBV6-2/TRBV6-3	TRBJ1-1	CASSPRHQNTEAFF
.	TRBV6-2/TRBV6-3	TRBJ1-6	CASSDTGTGSLAPLHF
medium-sized	TRBV7-2	TRBJ2-5	CASRKGSQETQYF
medium-sized	TRBV7-2	TRBJ2-3	CASSLVAGLDTQYF
.	TRBV18	TRBJ2-2	CASSPPSGSTGELFF
medium-sized	TRBV7-2	TRBJ2-3	CASSLITRGVTSTDTQYF
medium-sized	TRBV27	TRBJ1-6	CASSLTESSYNSPLHF
large	TRBV29-1	TRBJ2-7	CSVIAENYEQYF
.	TRBV6-5	TRBJ1-5	CASNPDRRVGNQPQHF
.	TRBV18	TRBJ2-1	CASSPGTGNNEQFF
medium-sized	TRBV6-1	TRBJ2-1	CASSEFRGRQTYNEQFF
medium-sized	TRBV28	TRBJ2-7	CASSFRGRNEQYF
.	TRBV11-3	TRBJ1-1	CASRRGAGLTLGNTEAFF
medium-sized	TRBV29-1	TRBJ2-3	CSAGTGKGTDTQYF
.	TRBV5-6	TRBJ2-1	CASSIGLAGEFF
medium-sized	TRBV5-6	TRBJ2-7	CASSLPGLAAEQYF